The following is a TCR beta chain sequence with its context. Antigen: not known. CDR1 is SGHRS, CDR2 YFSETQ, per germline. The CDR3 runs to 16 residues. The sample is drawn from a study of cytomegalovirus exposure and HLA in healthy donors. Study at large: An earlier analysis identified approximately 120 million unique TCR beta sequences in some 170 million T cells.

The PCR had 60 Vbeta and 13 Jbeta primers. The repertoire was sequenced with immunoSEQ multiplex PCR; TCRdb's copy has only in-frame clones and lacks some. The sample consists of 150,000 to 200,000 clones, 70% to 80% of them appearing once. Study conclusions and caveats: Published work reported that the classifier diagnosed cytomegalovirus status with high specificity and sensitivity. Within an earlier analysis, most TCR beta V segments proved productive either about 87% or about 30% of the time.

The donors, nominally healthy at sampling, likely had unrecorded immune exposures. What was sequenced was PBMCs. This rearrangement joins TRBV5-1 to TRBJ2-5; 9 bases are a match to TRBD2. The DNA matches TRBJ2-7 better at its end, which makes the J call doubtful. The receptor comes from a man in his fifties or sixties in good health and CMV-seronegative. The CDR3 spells CASSKEGLANSYEQYF. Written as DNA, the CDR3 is TGCGCCAGCAGCAAGGAAGGACTAGCGAACTCCTACGAGCAGTACTTC.